These T cell receptor beta chains were read from a single sample in a study of T cell changes during pregnancy in multiple sclerosis. TCRdb's table, derived via immunoSEQ multiplex PCR, lists solely in-frame clones and lacks some. This sample has under 110,000 clones, with roughly 92% found just once. The specimen was peripheral blood, collected after pregnancy. These receptors were collected from a female donor with multiple sclerosis, enrolled in a pregnancy study. CDR3s include the opening cysteine and the closing phenylalanine or tryptophan. A D gene is named only where the DNA matches it firmly. Expanded clones get a size class; other rows say once, few or many, or leave the size out.

>-|TRBV2|TRBJ1-4|-
TGTGCCAGCAGAGAACAGGGTTTTTATAATGAAAAACTGTTTTTT
CASREQGFYNEKLFF
>TRBD1|TRBV28|TRBJ2-5|-
TGTGCCAGCAGTTTACCCCGACAGGGGTTGTACCAAGAGACCCAGTACTTC
CASSLPRQGLYQETQYF
>TRBD2|TRBV2|TRBJ2-1|once
TGTGCCAGCAGTGAGTTTGGCGGGGGAAACAATGAGCAGTTCTTC
CASSEFGGGNNEQFF
>TRBD2|TRBV5-5|TRBJ2-7|-
TGTGCCAGCACCCCGGGACTAGCGGTTAATTCCTACGAGCAGTACTTC
CASTPGLAVNSYEQYF
>-|TRBV2|TRBJ2-7|-
TGTGCCAGCAAGGTGATAGGGGACTACGAGCAGTACTTC
CASKVIGDYEQYF
>-|TRBV19|TRBJ2-3|-
TGTGCCAGTAGTCTGCAGGGGTCAGATACGCAGTATTTT
CASSLQGSDTQYF
>-|TRBV7-9|TRBJ2-2|-
TGTGCCAGCAGCCCCGGGACAACGAACACCGGGGAGCTGTTTTTT
CASSPGTTNTGELFF
>TRBD2|TRBV14|TRBJ2-1|-
TGTGCCAGCAGCCGAGCGGGAGCGGAATACAATGAGCAGTTCTTC
CASSRAGAEYNEQFF
>-|TRBV28|TRBJ1-1|-
TGTGCCAGCAGTTTATTTCGGGGGAACACTGAAGCTTTCTTT
CASSLFRGNTEAFF
>-|TRBV28|TRBJ2-2|-
TGTGCCAGCAGCCTTTCAGGACAGTCGAACACCGGGGAGCTGTTTTTT
CASSLSGQSNTGELFF